This T cell receptor beta chain was obtained from a study of T cell responses to AZD1222 COVID-19 vaccine. This clone was seen once. The repertoire was sequenced with immunoSEQ multiplex PCR; TCRdb's copy has only in-frame clones and lacks some. The sample lists 130,000 to 150,000 clones; around 84% were seen once. This CDR3 is built from 13 residues. Germline loops: CDR1 SGHRS, CDR2 YFSETQ. V was pared by 1 base and J by 3 bases, with 8 bases between. This receptor was identified in an adult who received the AZD1222 COVID-19 vaccine. The chain is built from TRBV5-1 and TRBJ2-7, with D possibly matching TRBD2 (5 bases). The material sequenced was peripheral blood, taken 28 days after the second AZD1222 dose. This CDR3 reads CASSLNSGYEQYF. CDR3 sequence (DNA): TGCGCCAGCAGCTTGAACAGCGGCTACGAGCAGTACTTC.